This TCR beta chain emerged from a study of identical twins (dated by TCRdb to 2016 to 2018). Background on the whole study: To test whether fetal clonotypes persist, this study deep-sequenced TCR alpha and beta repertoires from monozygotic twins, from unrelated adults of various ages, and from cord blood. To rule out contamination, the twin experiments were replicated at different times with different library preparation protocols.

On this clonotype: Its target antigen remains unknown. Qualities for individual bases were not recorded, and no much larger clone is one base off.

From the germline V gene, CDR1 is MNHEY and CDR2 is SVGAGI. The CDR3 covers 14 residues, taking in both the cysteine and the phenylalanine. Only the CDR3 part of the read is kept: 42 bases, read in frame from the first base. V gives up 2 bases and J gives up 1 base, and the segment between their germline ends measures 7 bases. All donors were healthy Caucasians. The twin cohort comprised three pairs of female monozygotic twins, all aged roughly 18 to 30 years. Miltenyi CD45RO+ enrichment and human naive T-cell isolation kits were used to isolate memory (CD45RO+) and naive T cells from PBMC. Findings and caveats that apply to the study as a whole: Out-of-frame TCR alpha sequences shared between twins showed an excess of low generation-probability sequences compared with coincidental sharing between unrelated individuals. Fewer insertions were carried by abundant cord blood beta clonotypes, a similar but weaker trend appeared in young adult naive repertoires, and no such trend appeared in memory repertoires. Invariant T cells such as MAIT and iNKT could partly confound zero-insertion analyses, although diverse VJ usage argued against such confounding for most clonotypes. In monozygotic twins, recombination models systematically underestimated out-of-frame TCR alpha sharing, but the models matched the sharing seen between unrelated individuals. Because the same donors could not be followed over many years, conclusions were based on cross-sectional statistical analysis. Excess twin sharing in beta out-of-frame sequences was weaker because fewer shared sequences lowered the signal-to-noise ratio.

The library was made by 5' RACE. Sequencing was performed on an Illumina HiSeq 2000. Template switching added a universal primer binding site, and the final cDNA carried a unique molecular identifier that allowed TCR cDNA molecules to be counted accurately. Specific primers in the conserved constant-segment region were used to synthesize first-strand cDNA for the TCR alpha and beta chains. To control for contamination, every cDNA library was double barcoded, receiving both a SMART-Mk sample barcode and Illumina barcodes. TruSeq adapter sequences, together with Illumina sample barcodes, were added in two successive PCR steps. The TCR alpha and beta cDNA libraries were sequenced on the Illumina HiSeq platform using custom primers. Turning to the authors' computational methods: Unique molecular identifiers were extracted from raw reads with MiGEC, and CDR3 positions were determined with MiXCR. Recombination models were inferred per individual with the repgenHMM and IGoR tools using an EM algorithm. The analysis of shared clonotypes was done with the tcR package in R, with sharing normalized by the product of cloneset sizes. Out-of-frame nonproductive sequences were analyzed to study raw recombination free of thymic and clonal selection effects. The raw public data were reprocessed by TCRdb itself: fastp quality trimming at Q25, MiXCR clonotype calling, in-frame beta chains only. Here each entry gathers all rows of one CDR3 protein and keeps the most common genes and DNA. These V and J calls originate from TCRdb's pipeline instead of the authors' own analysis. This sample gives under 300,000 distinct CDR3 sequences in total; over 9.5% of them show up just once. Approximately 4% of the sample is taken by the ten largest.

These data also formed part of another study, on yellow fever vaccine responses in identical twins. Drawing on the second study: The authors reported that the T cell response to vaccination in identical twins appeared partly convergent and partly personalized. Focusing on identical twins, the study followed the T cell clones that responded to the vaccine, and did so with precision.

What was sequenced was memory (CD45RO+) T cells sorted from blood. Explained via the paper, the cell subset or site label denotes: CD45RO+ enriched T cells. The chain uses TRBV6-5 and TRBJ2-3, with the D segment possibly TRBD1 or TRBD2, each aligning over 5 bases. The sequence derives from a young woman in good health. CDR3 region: CASSYEGRTDTQYF. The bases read TGTGCCAGCAGTTACGAGGGACGCACAGATACGCAGTATTTT.